This TCR beta chain is drawn from a study of T cells in Graves' hyperthyroidism and ophthalmopathy. Looking at the study overall: Once the initial diagnosis was made, peripheral blood was obtained before any treatment. General study findings and limits: Most thyroid clonotypes expanded above 0.001 were also detected in blood.

This CDR3 spans 13 amino acids. V was shortened by 3 bases and J by 4 bases, with 9 bases between the two germline ends. CDR1 is KGHSH and CDR2 is LQKENI in the germline V gene. Researchers amplified the TCR beta CDR3 regions from RNA transcripts. The HTBI primer set was used in a first-round RT-PCR of the TCR CDR3. MiXCR, applied by TCRdb to the multiplex PCR reads, yields one record per CDR3 protein. The top ten hold less than 15% of the sample, which has hundreds of thousands of distinct CDR3 sequences, roughly 14% seen once. A Clinical Activity Score of at least 3, a NOSPECS grade of at least 4 and a duration under 3 months were recorded in the ophthalmopathy patients. This clonotype was counted between two and nine times. The antigen remains unidentified.

The chain is built from TRBV18 and TRBJ1-2; D call uncertain. The receptor's source is a man aged 18 to 35 with Graves' ophthalmopathy. Input material: blood. The CDR3 loop is CASSPSESYGYTF. The CDR3 bases are TGTGCCAGCTCACCTTCAGAATCCTATGGCTACACCTTC.